Presented here are 3 T cell receptor beta chains from one specimen sequenced in a study of beta chain features in type 1 diabetes. Overall study results and limits: All four CD4+ subsets from Type 1 diabetes patients carried moderately but significantly shorter TCRB CDR3s.

Every isolated RNA sample was fully reverse transcribed, so sequencing captured expressed TCRB transcripts. Generated by immunoSEQ multiplex PCR, the TCRdb table keeps only in-frame clones and is missing some. The sample holds over 600,000 clones, 9.5% to 15% seen once. These TCRs' antigens remain unknown. The sequenced sample consisted of naive CD4+ T cells from blood. The source of these receptors is a young man with type 1 diabetes.

CDR3 coding DNA: TGTGCCAGCAGCTTGACGACAGATACGCAGTATTTT. Amino acid sequence: CASSLTTDTQYF. The chain links TRBV5-7 to TRBJ2-3; D is unresolved. TRBV5-7 is an open reading frame whose function is uncertain. Trimming shortened V by 1 base and J by 3 bases, and 3 bases separated the two germline ends. The length of the CDR3 is 12 residues.

A note on this clone: Other DNA sequences in this specimen translate into the identical CDR3. This chain connects TRBV10-3 to TRBJ2-5; D ambiguous. CDR3 size: 13 residues. Trimming took 4 bases from V and 1 from J, leaving 7 bases between them. The germline V gene encodes CDR1 ENHRY and CDR2 SYGVKD. CDR3 sequence reads: CAISGGSQETQYF. The CDR3 DNA sequence: TGTGCCATCAGTGGCGGCAGCCAAGAGACCCAGTACTTC.

This clone has a handful of counts. The junction departs from the called germline gene at one end, perhaps through a read error. This chain links TRBV4-3 with TRBJ1-4; no clear D. Per the germline V gene, CDR1 is LGHNA and CDR2 is YSLEER. This CDR3 spans 16 amino acids. CDR3 residues: CASSLLLGSTSEKLFF. DNA of the CDR3: TGCGCCAGCAGCCTACTGTTAGGATCAACTAGTGAAAAACTGTTTTTT.